A single sample gave rise to the 27 T cell receptor beta chains below, sequenced in a study of shared T cell receptors in the human thymus (dated by TCRdb to the early 2020s). Library method: the immunoSEQ multiplex PCR assay. TCRdb provides this immuneACCESS table in a form limited to in-frame rearrangements. Some clones are lacking; in checked studies, under half of them reflect an unresolved V gene, and why the rest are absent is not known. Counted in this sample were hundreds of thousands of clones; around nine tenths of them appeared once. The ten largest account for around 0.0099% of the sample. This sample was also put to use in a study of human thymus T cells.

The sample was thymocytes. The origin of the receptors is a boy under two years old with a congenital heart defect. Donor details come from another sample of the same person, matched by shared clones.

The chain links TRBV28 to TRBJ2-5; 9 nucleotides line up with TRBD2. Per germline, CDR1 MDHEN and CDR2 SYDVKM. This CDR3 is built from 17 residues. J lost 1 base, V lost 2 bases, and 8 bases had no gene match. The CDR3 sequence is CASSLLLGSGGQETQYF. In nucleotides, the CDR3 is TGTGCCAGCAGTTTACTTCTGGGTAGCGGGGGCCAAGAGACCCAGTACTTC.

The CDR3 nucleotides read TGTGCCAGTAGTAAGGCGGTATATAGCAATCAGCCCCAGCATTTT. The encoded protein is CASSKAVYSNQPQHF. V is TRBV19 and J is TRBJ1-5; D gene unclear. The CDR3 runs to 15 residues. Trimming cost V 4 bases and J 0 bases, with 10 bases left between them. Germline V gene data show CDR1 as LNHDA and CDR2 as SQIVND (reference sequence).

V and J are TRBV2 and TRBJ2-1; 9 bases line up with TRBD2. Germline V gene sequence: CDR1 SNHLY, CDR2 FYNNEI. V lost 9 bases, J lost 5 bases, and 11 bases stayed unmatched. This CDR3 has 15 amino acids. CDR3 residues: CARDRPAGGDNEQFF. CDR3 DNA: TGTGCCAGAGACCGCCCAGCGGGAGGAGACAATGAGCAGTTCTTC.

The genes are TRBV19 and TRBJ1-5; TRBD1 agrees at 7 bases. Germline V gives CDR1 LNHDA, CDR2 SQIVND (reference sequence). The CDR3 extends over 15 amino acids. The J segment lost 0 bases and the V segment lost 6 bases, leaving 5 bases of the junction unmatched. CDR3 amino acids: CASSPGGVSNQPQHF. The CDR3 nucleotides are TGTGCCAGTAGCCCAGGGGGAGTTAGCAATCAGCCCCAGCATTTT.

Of note for this clone: This CDR3 is also generated by other DNA sequences in the sample. The chain employs TRBV4-3 and TRBJ2-7; 11 bases line up with TRBD2. The CDR3 totals 16 residues. V was clipped by 0 bases and J by 3 bases; unmatched bases: 4. Per the germline V gene, CDR1 is LGHNA and CDR2 is YSLEER. The CDR3 sequence is CASSQDRTSGSYEQYF. The CDR3 DNA follows: TGCGCCAGCAGCCAAGATCGTACTAGCGGGAGCTACGAGCAGTACTTC.

This chain uses TRBV6-4 with TRBJ2-3; D gene uncertain. Trimming stripped 6 bases from V and 0 bases from J, with 10 bases between. CDR1 is MRHNA, CDR2 SNTAGT, per germline. The CDR3 sequence is 14 residues long. In DNA, the CDR3 is TGTGCCAGCAGGCCCGGGTCTAGCACAGATACGCAGTATTTT. Translating it yields CASRPGSSTDTQYF.

The chain couples TRBV19 to TRBJ1-1; D perhaps matches TRBD1 (6 bases). Germline values: CDR1 LNHDA, CDR2 SQIVND (reference sequence). Trimming stripped 6 bases from V and 4 bases from J, with 18 bases between. This CDR3 is built from 15 residues. The CDR3 loop reads CASSPIHRVPTEAFF. The DNA of the CDR3 is TGTGCCAGTAGCCCTATCCACAGGGTCCCCACTGAAGCTTTCTTT.

The gene calls are TRBV9 and TRBJ2-2; TRBD2 aligns across 11 bases. Germline values: CDR1 SGDLS, CDR2 YYNGEE. V lost 4 bases and J lost 3; bases outside the gene matches: 11. This CDR3 region has 18 residues. The CDR3 nucleotides are TGTGCCAGCAGCCTACTCGTTGGGACTAGCGGATACACCGGGGAGCTGTTTTTT. Translated, it gives CASSLLVGTSGYTGELFF.

The chain joins TRBV27 to TRBJ2-1; D is unresolved. The CDR3 contains 16 residues. The germline V and J ends were trimmed by 3 bases and 0 bases, with 12 bases remaining between them. Germline CDR1 MNHEY, CDR2 SMNVEV (reference sequence). The CDR3 here is CASSFRRESSYNEQFF. The CDR3 region has the DNA TGTGCCAGCAGTTTCCGGAGAGAAAGCTCCTACAATGAGCAGTTCTTC.

This clone was seen more than once but under ten times. V and J are TRBV2 and TRBJ2-1; 10 bases agree with TRBD2. The germline gives CDR1 SNHLY, CDR2 FYNNEI. CDR3 length: 16 residues. Losses at the gene ends were 3 bases for V and 4 bases for J; bases not matched to a gene: 6. The DNA for the CDR3 is TGTGCCAGCAGTGATCGGGGACTAGCGACGTACAATGAGCAGTTCTTC. It codes for CASSDRGLATYNEQFF.

The V gene is TRBV23-1, the J gene TRBJ2-1; 7 bases fit TRBD1. TRBV23-1 is flagged as an ORF with uncertain function. V gave up 2 bases and J gave up 8 bases; unmatched junction bases: 3. The CDR3 length is 13 residues. CDR3 nucleotides: TGCGCCAGCAGTCAACCAGGGGGAGATGAGCAGTTCTTC. It translates to CASSQPGGDEQFF.

In this sample, this clone turned up once. This chain uses TRBV7-8 with TRBJ2-1, with D possibly being TRBD2 (5 bases). Trimming took 3 bases from V and 2 from J, leaving 14 bases between them. Looked up from germline, CDR1 is SGHVS and CDR2 is FQNEAQ. The CDR3 loop spans 16 amino acids. The CDR3 sequence: CASSFPSGPPYNEQFF. The CDR3 coding sequence is TGTGCCAGCAGCTTCCCCAGCGGACCCCCCTACAATGAGCAGTTCTTC.

Written as DNA, the CDR3 is TGTGCCAGCAGCTTGGGGTACGGGTACGAGCAGTACTTC. Its translation is CASSLGYGYEQYF. The genes are TRBV5-6 and TRBJ2-7; no reliable D call. The CDR3 sequence is 13 residues long. Trimming left V 0 bases short and J 4 bases short, with 8 bases between. The germline V gene has CDR1 SGHDT and CDR2 YYEEEE.

The chain is built from TRBV21-1 and TRBJ2-2; the table calls TRBD2, which could not be checked here. TRBV21-1 is shown as a pseudogene. The CDR3 spans 15 residues. CDR3 region: CASTLSGRITGELFF. The CDR3, as DNA: TGTGCCAGCACTCTCAGCGGGAGAATCACCGGGGAGCTGTTTTTT.

This clone was seen just once. The chain couples TRBV2 to TRBJ2-1; TRBD2 matches at 11 bases. Germline lookup yields CDR1 SNHLY and CDR2 FYNNEI. The CDR3 runs 16 residues. V dropped 4 bases and J dropped 2; count of bases not matched to a gene: 4. In DNA form, the CDR3 reads TGTGCCAGCAGTGGCCAACTAGCGGGGGCCTACAATGAGCAGTTCTTC. Protein: CASSGQLAGAYNEQFF.

This CDR3 is CAISPGTGFHGYTF. CDR3 sequence (DNA): TGTGCCATCAGTCCCGGGACAGGGTTCCATGGCTACACCTTC. This sequence joins TRBV10-3 and TRBJ1-2; 9 bases fit TRBD1. There are 14 residues in the CDR3. Germline V CDR1 and CDR2: ENHRY, SYGVKD. The V gene end was trimmed by 5 bases and the J gene end by 6 bases; junction bases not matched to a gene: 7.

The CDR3 loop reads CASSLGTGGKETQYF. The CDR3, as DNA: TGTGCCAGCAGCTTGGGGACAGGGGGCAAAGAGACCCAGTACTTC. The V gene is TRBV7-9, the J gene TRBJ2-5, with 12 bases lining up with TRBD1. The CDR3 totals 15 residues. Germline CDR1 is SEHNR and CDR2 is FQNEAQ (reference sequence). V was clipped by 3 bases and J by 3 bases; unmatched bases: 2.

The chain recombines TRBV29-1 with TRBJ2-5; 14 bases are a match to TRBD2. Germline-derived CDR1 and CDR2 are SQVTM and ANQGSEA. After removal of 6 bases from V and 5 bases from J, the junction contained 14 bases not matched to a gene. CDR3 size: 17 residues. The CDR3 DNA sequence: TGCAGCGTGGGACTAGCGGGAGCTCCGAGCGAGCCGGAGACCCAGTACTTC. This sequence encodes CSVGLAGAPSEPETQYF. Supplemented by reference TRBV29-1 and TRBJ2-5, the full variable domain reads SAVISQKPSRDICQRGTSLTIQCQVDSQVTMMFWYRQQPGQSLTLIATANQGSEATYESGFVIDKFPISRPNLTFSTLTVSNMSPEDSSIYLCSVGLAGAPSEPETQYFGPGTRLLVL.

In its sample, this clone was seen once. The chain links TRBV7-9 to TRBJ2-7, with D uncertain. The CDR3 is 14 amino acids. From germline, CDR1 is SEHNR and CDR2 FQNEAQ (reference sequence). V dropped 5 bases and J dropped 0 bases, with 11 bases sitting between them. CDR3 in amino acids: CASSRRRSSYEQYF. The CDR3 DNA reads as TGTGCCAGCAGCCGACGTCGGAGCTCCTACGAGCAGTACTTC.

The chain employs TRBV19 and TRBJ1-1; D not resolved. The CDR3 loop spans 14 amino acids. V was trimmed by 6 bases and J by 11 bases, leaving 22 bases between them. The germline V gene encodes CDR1 LNHDA and CDR2 SQIVND (reference sequence). CDR3 coding DNA: TGTGCCAGTAGCCCGCCCGCCGGAGGCCTCGGCGCTTTCTTT. This encodes CASSPPAGGLGAFF.

The chain is built from TRBV4-3 and TRBJ2-7; 9 bases map to TRBD1. V was clipped by 1 base and J by 2 bases; unmatched bases: 9. Per the germline V gene, CDR1 is LGHNA and CDR2 is YSLEER. This CDR3 has 17 amino acids. CDR3 amino acids: CASSQGNVGDRAYEQYF. The CDR3 DNA reads TGCGCCAGCAGCCAAGGGAACGTAGGGGACAGGGCCTACGAGCAGTACTTC.

The V and J genes are TRBV27 and TRBJ2-7; perhaps TRBD2 as D (8 bases). V was trimmed by 5 bases and J by 3 bases, leaving 26 bases between them. This CDR3 contains 18 residues. Germline assignment: CDR1 MNHEY and CDR2 SMNVEV (reference sequence). The CDR3 bases are TGTGCCAGCAGTGATCTACAGGGGCCGGGACTAGAAGGCTACGAGCAGTACTTC. Translating gives CASSDLQGPGLEGYEQYF.

V is TRBV10-3 and J is TRBJ2-7; D possibly corresponds to TRBD1 (6 bases). Germline lookup yields CDR1 ENHRY and CDR2 SYGVKD. The V and J ends lost 0 bases and 2 bases respectively, with 23 bases between them. The CDR3 covers 19 residues. The chain's CDR3 is CAISESGTRGPRTAYEQYF. CDR3 DNA sequence: TGTGCCATCAGTGAGTCGGGGACAAGGGGCCCCCGGACGGCCTACGAGCAGTACTTC.

V gene TRBV27 combines with J gene TRBJ2-5, with D tentatively TRBD2 (7 bases). V lost 8 bases and J lost 5, with 18 bases in between. Germline CDR1 reads MNHEY; CDR2 reads SMNVEV (reference sequence). This CDR3 spans 14 amino acids. This CDR3 is CASGVRGAGETQYF. CDR3 sequence (DNA): TGTGCCAGCGGCGTTCGGGGGGCAGGGGAGACCCAGTACTTC.

V and J are TRBV11-3 and TRBJ2-5; 10 positions agree with TRBD2. The V and J ends lost 1 base and 5 bases, in that order; junction bases with no gene match: 10. The CDR3 is made up of 17 amino acids. The germline gives CDR1 SGHNT, CDR2 YENEEA. CDR3 nucleotides: TGTGCCAGCAGCTTAGTCTCCAGCGGGAGGGATCGGGAGACCCAGTACTTC. Amino acids: CASSLVSSGRDRETQYF.

This rearrangement joins TRBV5-6 to TRBJ1-1, with 7 nucleotides matching TRBD1. The trim removed 0 bases at V and 4 bases at J, leaving 15 bases unmatched. The germline V gene encodes CDR1 SGHDT and CDR2 YYEEEE. The length of the CDR3 is 18 residues. CDR3 sequence reads: CASSLVLDRLFGATEAFF. CDR3 in DNA: TGTGCCAGCAGCTTGGTTCTGGACAGGCTTTTTGGAGCCACTGAAGCTTTCTTT.

This chain joins TRBV28 and TRBJ2-2; the D is unclear. The V end was cut by 9 bases, the J end by 4 bases, with 6 bases between. Germline CDR1 reads MDHEN; CDR2 reads SYDVKM. The CDR3 is 11 amino acids. CDR3 region: CASNTTGELFF. The DNA of the CDR3 is TGTGCCAGTAACACCACCGGGGAGCTGTTTTTT.